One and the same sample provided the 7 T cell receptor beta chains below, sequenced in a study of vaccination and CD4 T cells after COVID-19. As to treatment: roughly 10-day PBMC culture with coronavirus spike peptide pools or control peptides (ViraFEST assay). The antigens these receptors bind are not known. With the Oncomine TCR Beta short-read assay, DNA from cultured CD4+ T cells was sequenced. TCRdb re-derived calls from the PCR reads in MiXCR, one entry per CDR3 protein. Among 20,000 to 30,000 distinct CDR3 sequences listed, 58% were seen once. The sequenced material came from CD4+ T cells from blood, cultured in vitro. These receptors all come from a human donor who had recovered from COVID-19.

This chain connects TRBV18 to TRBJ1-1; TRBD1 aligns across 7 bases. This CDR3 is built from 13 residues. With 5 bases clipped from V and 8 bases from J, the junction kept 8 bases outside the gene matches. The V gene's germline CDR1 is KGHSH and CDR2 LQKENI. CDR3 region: CASSSAGGTEAFF. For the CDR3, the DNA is TGTGCCAGCTCATCCGCAGGGGGGACCGAAGCTTTCTTT.

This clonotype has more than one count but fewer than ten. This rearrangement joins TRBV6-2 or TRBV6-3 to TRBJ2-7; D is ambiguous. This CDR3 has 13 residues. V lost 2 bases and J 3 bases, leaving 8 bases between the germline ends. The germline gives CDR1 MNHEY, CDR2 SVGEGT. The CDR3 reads CASSYDGYYEQYF. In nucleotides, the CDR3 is TGTGCCAGCAGTTACGACGGCTACTACGAGCAGTACTTC.

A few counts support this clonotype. CDR3 region: CASRAPRDREGYTF. CDR3 in DNA: TGTGCCAGCAGGGCCCCCAGGGACAGGGAAGGCTACACCTTC. This chain uses TRBV6-1 with TRBJ1-2; TRBD1 matches at 9 bases. Per the germline V gene, CDR1 is MNHNS and CDR2 is SASEGT. The CDR3 runs to 14 residues. V was clipped by 6 bases and J by 8 bases; unmatched bases: 10.

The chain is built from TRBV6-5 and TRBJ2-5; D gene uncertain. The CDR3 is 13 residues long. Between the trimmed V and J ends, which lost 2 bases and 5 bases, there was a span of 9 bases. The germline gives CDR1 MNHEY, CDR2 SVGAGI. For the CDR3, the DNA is TGTGCCAGCAGTTACGGCCAACCGGAGACCCAGTACTTC. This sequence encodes CASSYGQPETQYF.

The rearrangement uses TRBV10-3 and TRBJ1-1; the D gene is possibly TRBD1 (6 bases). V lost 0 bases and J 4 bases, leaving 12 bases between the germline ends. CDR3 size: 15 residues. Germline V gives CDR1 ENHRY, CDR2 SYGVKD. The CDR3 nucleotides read TGTGCCATCAGTGAGTCCACAGGGCGCAGCACTGAAGCTTTCTTT. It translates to CAISESTGRSTEAFF.

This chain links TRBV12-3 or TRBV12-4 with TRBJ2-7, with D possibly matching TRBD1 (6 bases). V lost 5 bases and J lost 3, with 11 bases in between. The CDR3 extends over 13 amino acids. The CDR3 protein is CASSGLDSYEQYF. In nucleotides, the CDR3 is TGTGCCAGCAGTGGTCTGGACAGCTACGAGCAGTACTTC.

DNA of the CDR3: TGTGCCAGCAGTTTTATCGGGACAGACCAAGAGACCCAGTACTTC. Encoded protein: CASSFIGTDQETQYF. The chain links TRBV27 to TRBJ2-5, with 7 bases matching TRBD1. Germline trimming cut 3 bases from V and 0 bases from J; bases unmatched to any gene: 4. CDR1 is MNHEY, CDR2 SMNVEV, per germline (reference sequence). The CDR3 contains 15 residues.